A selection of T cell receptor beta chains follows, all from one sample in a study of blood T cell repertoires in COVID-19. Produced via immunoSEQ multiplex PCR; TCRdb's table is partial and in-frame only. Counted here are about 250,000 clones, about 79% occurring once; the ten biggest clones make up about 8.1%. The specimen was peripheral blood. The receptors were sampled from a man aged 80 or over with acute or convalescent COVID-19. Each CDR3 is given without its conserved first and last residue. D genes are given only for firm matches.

ASSRQGNYGYT,TRBD1,TRBJ1-2,TRBV5-4
ASSLVDGTYEQY,NA,TRBJ2-7,TRBV7-9
ASSPGGYRGSEQF,NA,TRBJ2-1,TRBV4-2
ASKYSSQSLGEKLF,NA,TRBJ1-4,TRBV25-1
ASSRDSYEQY,TRBD1,TRBJ2-7,TRBV5-4
ASSLWTENYEQY,NA,TRBJ2-7,TRBV28
ASSVGLFRGGQPQH,NA,TRBJ1-5,TRBV9
ASSGGGRQGEAGNTIY,TRBD1,TRBJ1-3,TRBV6-1
AIGTSYEQY,NA,TRBJ2-7,TRBV24-1
ASSSTGDRSYNEQF,TRBD1,TRBJ2-1,TRBV28
ASSKGQGAEKLF,TRBD1,TRBJ1-4,TRBV28
ASSGGQGAILDTQY,TRBD1,TRBJ2-3,TRBV9
ASSLRQVEFTEAF,NA,TRBJ1-1,TRBV18
ASSLRTGTGAFSEQF,TRBD1,TRBJ2-1,TRBV7-3
ASSTPGTGLGGYT,TRBD1,TRBJ1-2,TRBV28
ASSLLGDQPQH,NA,TRBJ1-5,TRBV28
ASSYRATGNQPQH,NA,TRBJ1-5,TRBV6-5
ASSQVRAGGRNTGELF,TRBD2,TRBJ2-2,TRBV14
ASGPNPGQGGGNQPQH,TRBD1,TRBJ1-5,TRBV12-5
AISTQVIYGYT,NA,TRBJ1-2,TRBV10-3
ASRRRGNSGNTIY,NA,TRBJ1-3,TRBV19
ASRSESGSPHEQY,TRBD2,TRBJ2-7,TRBV27
ASAGGAGYGYT,TRBD1,TRBJ1-2,TRBV2
ASRPGGLYSGNTIY,TRBD1,TRBJ1-3,TRBV28
ASSLFRGYTEAF,TRBD1,TRBJ1-1,TRBV27